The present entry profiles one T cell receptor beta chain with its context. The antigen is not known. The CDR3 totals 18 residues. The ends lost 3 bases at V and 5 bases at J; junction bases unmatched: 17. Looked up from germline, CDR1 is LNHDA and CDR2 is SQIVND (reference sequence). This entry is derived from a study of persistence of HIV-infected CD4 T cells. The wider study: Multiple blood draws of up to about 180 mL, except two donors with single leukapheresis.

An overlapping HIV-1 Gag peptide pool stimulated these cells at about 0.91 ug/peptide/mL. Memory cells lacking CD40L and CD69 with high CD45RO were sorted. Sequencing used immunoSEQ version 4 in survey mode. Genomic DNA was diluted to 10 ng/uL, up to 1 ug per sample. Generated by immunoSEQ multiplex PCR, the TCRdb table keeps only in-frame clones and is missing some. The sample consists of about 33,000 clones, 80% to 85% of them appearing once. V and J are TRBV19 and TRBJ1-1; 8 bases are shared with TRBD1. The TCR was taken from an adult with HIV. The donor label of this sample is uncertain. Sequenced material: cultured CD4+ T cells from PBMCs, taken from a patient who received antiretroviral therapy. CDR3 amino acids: CASSMRLGAGGAGTEAFF. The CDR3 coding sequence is TGTGCCAGTAGTATGAGATTAGGGGCAGGGGGCGCGGGGACTGAAGCTTTCTTT.